The entry that follows covers one T cell receptor beta chain sequence. No antigen is known for it. Sample time point: persistent/refractory GD, antithyroid drugs over 5 years with positive TRAb. With RNA extracted from PBMCs as input, the TCR library was made. These data belong to a study of regulatory T cells in long-lasting Graves disease. The CDR3 is 15 residues long. V lost 2 bases and J 5 bases, leaving 13 bases between the germline ends. Germline V gene data show CDR1 as SEHNR and CDR2 as FQNEAQ (reference sequence). Assembly of TCR beta libraries relied on iRepertoire HTBI primers together with Arm-PCR of CDR3 regions. TCRdb redid the calling of the multiplex PCR reads with MiXCR, one entry per CDR3 protein. The data contain some 330,000 distinct CDR3 sequences, more than 20% of them singletons. Study conclusions and caveats: TRBV28, TRBJ1-2 and TRBJ2-5 were segments that persistent disease favored.

This clonotype originated in a woman aged 40 to 50 with Graves disease. The source material was peripheral blood mononuclear cells (PBMCs), sampled when the disease was refractory, from a patient treated with antithyroid drugs. The rearrangement links TRBV7-9 to TRBJ2-1; D may be TRBD2 (6 bases). CDR3 residues: CASSLFVTRNNEQFF. CDR3 DNA sequence: TGTGCCAGCAGCTTATTCGTGACTAGGAACAATGAGCAGTTCTTC. The whole variable domain, filled in from reference TRBV7-9 and TRBJ2-1, reads DTGVSQNPRHKITKRGQNVTFRCDPISEHNRLYWYRQTLGQGPEFLTYFQNEAQLEKSRLLSDRFSAERPKGSFSTLEIQRTEQGDSAMYLCASSLFVTRNNEQFFGPGTRLTVL.